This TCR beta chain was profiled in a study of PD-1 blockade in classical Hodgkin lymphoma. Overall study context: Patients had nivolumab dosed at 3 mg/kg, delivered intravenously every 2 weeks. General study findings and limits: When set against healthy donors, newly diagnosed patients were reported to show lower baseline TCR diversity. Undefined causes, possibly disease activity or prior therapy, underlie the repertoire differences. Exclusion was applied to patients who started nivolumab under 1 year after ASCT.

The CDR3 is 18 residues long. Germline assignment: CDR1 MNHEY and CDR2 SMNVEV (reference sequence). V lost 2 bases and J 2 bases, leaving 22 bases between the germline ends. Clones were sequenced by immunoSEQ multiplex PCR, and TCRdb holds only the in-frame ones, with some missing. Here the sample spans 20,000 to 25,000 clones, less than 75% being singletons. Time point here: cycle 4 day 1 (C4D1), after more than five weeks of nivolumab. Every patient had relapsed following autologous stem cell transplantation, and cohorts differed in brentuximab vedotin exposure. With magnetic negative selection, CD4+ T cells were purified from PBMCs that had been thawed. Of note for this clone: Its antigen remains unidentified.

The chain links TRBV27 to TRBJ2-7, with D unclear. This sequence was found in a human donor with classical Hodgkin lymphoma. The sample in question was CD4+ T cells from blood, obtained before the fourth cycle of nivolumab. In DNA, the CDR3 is TGTGCCAGCAGTTTACTCGGCCCCGGACCCGAACCAACCTACGAGCAGTACTTC. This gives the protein CASSLLGPGPEPTYEQYF.